This T cell receptor beta chain was sequenced during a study of T cells after yellow fever vaccination. Researchers made TCR cDNA using 5'RACE template switching, and this step added a universal primer site and UMIs. TCRdb itself ran the 5' RACE reads through MiXCR, one entry per CDR3 protein. The table lists approximately 350,000 distinct CDR3 sequences, around a tenth of them singletons, with roughly 18% in the top ten. This clonotype was seen more than once but under ten times. What it binds is unknown. Germline CDR1 is DFQATT and CDR2 is SNEGSKA (reference sequence). The CDR3 is made up of 14 amino acids. Trimming removed 6 bases from V and 0 bases from J, with 12 bases in between. Study outcomes and limitations: Post-booster repertoires again held most primary-vaccination clones (about 96% CD4, roughly 89% CD8). Abundant bulk-population clonotypes could contaminate the FACS-sorted repertoires. Though it reached lower strength, the secondary response hit its peak faster, day 5 versus 15.

The chain combines TRBV20-1 with TRBJ2-1, with D hard to call. Sequenced material: PBMCs, taken on the day of the first yellow fever vaccination. The clonotype was recovered from a man between 18 and 35 years old who received the YFV17D yellow fever vaccine. The CDR3 is CSAPDFRSYNEQFF. DNA for the CDR3: TGCAGTGCCCCAGACTTCCGCTCCTACAATGAGCAGTTCTTC.